These 2 T cell receptor beta chains originate from one sample sequenced in a study of T cells in women clearing cervical HPV infection. Profiled with immunoSEQ multiplex PCR; TCRdb holds only in-frame clones, not every one. Across under 50,000 clones, the top ten clones capture 0.95% to 1% of the sample. The sequenced sample consisted of blood buffy coat. The source is a woman between 18 and 69 years old with a cervical HPV16 infection that either progressed to CIN3+ or cleared (not recorded which).

As for this clone: The sequenced fragment ends 3 residues before the CDR3 boundary, so the rest is inferred from the germline J gene. The chain couples TRBV29-1 to TRBJ1-2, with 7 bases fitting TRBD1. V trimming: 6 bases; J trimming: 5 bases; junction bases outside the gene matches: 9. The CDR3 consists of 13 residues. Germline lookup yields CDR1 SQVTM and CDR2 ANQGSEA. The chain's CDR3 is CSVLGQARYGYTF. The part of the CDR3 DNA that was read is TGCAGCGTCCTCGGACAGGCTCGGTATGGC.

CDR3 bases read: TGTGCCAGCAGGCGCAGGACAGATCTATATGGC. This translates into CASRRRTDLYG. The full CDR3 reads CASRRRTDLYGYTF. This chain connects TRBV6-2 or TRBV6-3 to TRBJ1-2; weak D call: TRBD1 (6 bases). The read stops 3 residues short of the end of the CDR3; the missing end is completed from the germline J gene. Germline loops: CDR1 MNHEY, CDR2 SVGEGT. CDR3 length: 14 residues. The germline V and J ends were trimmed by 6 bases and 5 bases, with 16 bases remaining between them.